The 26 T cell receptor beta chains listed next were all sequenced from one sample in a study of OX40 agonist ivuxolimab in advanced cancers. The table came from immunoSEQ multiplex PCR; TCRdb's copy has only in-frame clones and leaves some out. Counted here are 90,000 to 120,000 clones, around 90% occurring once; the ten biggest clones make up roughly 1.3%. Here the sequenced sample was CD4+ or CD8+ T cells sorted from blood, taken in a trial of the OX40 agonist ivuxolimab. Every receptor here comes from an adult with an advanced solid tumor such as melanoma, head and neck, liver or kidney cancer.

The rearrangement joins TRBV18 to TRBJ1-5, with 7 bases that match TRBD1. Germline V gene data show CDR1 as KGHSH and CDR2 as LQKENI. The CDR3 contains 15 residues. V was clipped by 3 bases and J by 0 bases; unmatched bases: 2. Here the CDR3 DNA reads TGTGCCAGCTCACCGACAGGGAATAGCAATCAGCCCCAGCATTTT. This encodes CASSPTGNSNQPQHF.

V usage is TRBV5-4 and J usage is TRBJ2-7; D might be TRBD1 (6 bases). Trimming took 4 bases from V and 1 from J, leaving 9 bases between them. Germline assignment: CDR1 SGHNT and CDR2 YYREEE (reference sequence). This CDR3 comprises 13 residues. CDR3 DNA: TGTGCCAGCAGCCCGGACAGATCCTACGAGCAGTACTTC. It encodes CASSPDRSYEQYF. The variable domain in full, with the rest retrieved from reference TRBV5-4 and TRBJ2-7, is ETGVTQSPTHLIKTRGQQVTLRCSSQSGHNTVSWYQQALGQGPQFIFQYYREEENGRGNFPPRFSGLQFPNYSSELNVNALELDDSALYLCASSPDRSYEQYFGPGTRLTVT.

The J gene is TRBJ2-7, the V gene TRBV6-5, with 9 bases matching TRBD2. Germline V gene sequence: CDR1 MNHEY, CDR2 SVGAGI. CDR3 size: 14 residues. The ends lost 4 bases at V and 8 bases at J; junction bases unmatched: 9. For the CDR3, the DNA is TGTGCCAGCAGTTCTGGACTAGCGCCTAGCAAGCAGTACTTC. This gives the protein CASSSGLAPSKQYF.

CDR3 in DNA: TGTGCCAGCAGATCAGGGGGTATGACTTTCTTT. The encoded protein is CASRSGGMTFF. The chain uses TRBV6-4 and TRBJ1-1; the match to TRBD1 covers 7 bases. V shed 6 bases, J shed 12 bases, and the junction held 7 bases outside the gene matches. Germline-derived CDR1 and CDR2 are MRHNA and SNTAGT. This CDR3 is built from 11 residues.

The rearrangement links TRBV6-4 to TRBJ1-2, with no clear D. V lost 5 bases and J 0 bases, leaving 7 bases between the germline ends. The CDR3 length is 13 residues. Germline values: CDR1 MRHNA, CDR2 SNTAGT. CDR3 nucleotide sequence: TGTGCCAGCAGTAGGCTCGCTAACTATGGCTACACCTTC. This codes for CASSRLANYGYTF.

This chain uses TRBV6-1 with TRBJ1-2; no firm D call. The CDR3 is 13 amino acids. Germline V gene sequence: CDR1 MNHNS, CDR2 SASEGT. Trimming took off 5 bases at V and 2 bases at J, with 9 bases between the two ends. The chain's CDR3 is CASSSAFNYGYTF. The CDR3 coding sequence is TGTGCCAGCAGTTCGGCCTTCAACTATGGCTACACCTTC.

The CDR3 loop reads CASSPAATGAYNEQFF. The CDR3 DNA follows: TGTGCCAGCTCACCAGCCGCCACAGGCGCCTACAATGAGCAGTTCTTC. This rearrangement joins TRBV18 to TRBJ2-1; tentatively, D is TRBD1 (5 bases). Germline assignment: CDR1 KGHSH and CDR2 LQKENI. CDR3 length: 16 residues. Trimming took 2 bases from V and 2 from J, leaving 13 bases between them.

The V call is TRBV2, the J call TRBJ1-4; D is unresolved. Trimming shortened V by 5 bases and J by 0 bases, and 16 bases separated the two germline ends. The CDR3 is made up of 17 amino acids. CDR1 and CDR2 from the germline V gene are SNHLY and FYNNEI. The DNA for the CDR3 is TGTGCCAGCAGTCGATCGTGGGAAAGTGCAACTAATGAAAAACTGTTTTTT. It specifies CASSRSWESATNEKLFF.

The chain joins TRBV7-2 to TRBJ2-7; TRBD2 matches at 7 bases. Losses at the gene ends were 2 bases for V and 3 bases for J; bases not matched to a gene: 7. From germline, CDR1 is SGHTA and CDR2 FQGNSA. This CDR3 spans 15 amino acids. This chain's CDR3 is CASSLMRELGYEQYF. The CDR3 DNA is TGTGCCAGCAGCTTAATGCGGGAGTTGGGCTACGAGCAGTACTTC.

V usage is TRBV4-2 and J usage is TRBJ1-2; D may be TRBD1 (6 bases). Germline V lookup: CDR1 LGHNA, CDR2 YNFKEQ. The CDR3 totals 16 residues. The V and J ends lost 1 base and 5 bases respectively, with 17 bases between them. In DNA, the CDR3 is TGTGCCAGCAGCCAAGCCCTGACAGGCGAGCTTTATGGCTACACCTTC. Translated, it gives CASSQALTGELYGYTF.

The chain recombines TRBV27 with TRBJ2-1, with 9 bases matching TRBD1. The trim removed 4 bases at V and 1 base at J, leaving 5 bases unmatched. This CDR3 spans 16 amino acids. Germline loops: CDR1 MNHEY, CDR2 SMNVEV (reference sequence). The CDR3 DNA sequence: TGTGCCAGCAGTTCCCGGACAGGGGAATCCTACAATGAGCAGTTCTTC. Amino acid sequence: CASSSRTGESYNEQFF.

Only one count was recorded for this clone. The V call is TRBV9, the J call TRBJ1-1, with no clear D. CDR3 length: 13 residues. The germline gives CDR1 SGDLS, CDR2 YYNGEE. V was pared by 5 bases and J by 0 bases, with 8 bases between. The CDR3 protein is CASRPFMNTEAFF. CDR3 sequence (DNA): TGTGCCAGCAGACCTTTCATGAACACTGAAGCTTTCTTT.

This clone occurred once. The V gene is TRBV19, the J gene TRBJ2-5; maybe TRBD1 (5 bases). Germline V lookup: CDR1 LNHDA, CDR2 SQIVND (reference sequence). The CDR3 runs to 13 residues. Trimming left V 4 bases short and J 2 bases short, with 8 bases between. CDR3 sequence: CASSTTAQETQYF. In DNA form, the CDR3 reads TGTGCCAGTAGTACGACAGCGCAAGAGACCCAGTACTTC.

This rearrangement joins TRBV7-8 to TRBJ2-1, with a tentative D call TRBD2 (6 bases). Germline V gives CDR1 SGHVS, CDR2 FQNEAQ. The V end was cut by 6 bases, the J end by 4 bases, with 7 bases between. CDR3 length: 12 amino acids. CDR3 coding DNA: TGTGCCAGCAGGGGGACTTACAATGAGCAGTTCTTC. Protein sequence: CASRGTYNEQFF.

The chain links TRBV7-2 to TRBJ1-1, with 7 bases aligning to TRBD1. This CDR3 has 14 residues. Germline V gene data show CDR1 as SGHTA and CDR2 as FQGNSA. V lost 1 base, J lost 4 bases, and 3 bases stayed unmatched. Here the CDR3 DNA reads TGTGCCAGCAGCTTAGACAGGGGATTCACTGAAGCTTTCTTT. Its translation: CASSLDRGFTEAFF.

The chain couples TRBV19 to TRBJ1-3, with TRBD1 matching 9 bases. Germline CDR1 and CDR2: LNHDA and SQIVND (reference sequence). The CDR3 covers 15 residues. The ends lost 6 bases at V and 4 bases at J; junction bases unmatched: 7. The CDR3 is CASSTDRGRGNTIYF. CDR3 nucleotides: TGTGCCAGTAGCACAGACAGGGGGAGAGGAAACACCATATATTTT. Supplemented by reference TRBV19 and TRBJ1-3, the full variable domain reads DGGITQSPKYLFRKEGQNVTLSCEQNLNHDAMYWYRQDPGQGLRLIYYSQIVNDFQKGDIAEGYSVSREKKESFPLTVTSAQKNPTAFYLCASSTDRGRGNTIYFGEGSWLTVV.

This sequence joins TRBV28 and TRBJ1-5, with D possibly being TRBD1 (5 bases). Germline V gene sequence: CDR1 MDHEN, CDR2 SYDVKM. This CDR3 is built from 16 residues. V lost 6 bases and J 5 bases, leaving 20 bases between the germline ends. CDR3 DNA sequence: TGTGCCAGCAGACCAGGGCACGCGCCTCTGGATCAGCCCCAGCATTTT. This encodes CASRPGHAPLDQPQHF.

This chain connects TRBV19 to TRBJ2-3; TRBD2 matches 8 bases. Per germline, CDR1 LNHDA and CDR2 SQIVND (reference sequence). The CDR3 length is 15 residues. The junction had 8 bases not matched to a gene; V was cut back by 6 bases and J by 3 bases. The CDR3 spells CASRPGTRATDTQYF. For the CDR3, the DNA is TGTGCCAGTAGGCCCGGGACTAGGGCAACAGATACGCAGTATTTT.

V gene TRBV5-1 combines with J gene TRBJ2-7; weak D call: TRBD1 (6 bases). In germline, CDR1 is SGHRS, CDR2 YFSETQ. V was cut by 2 bases and J by 5 bases, with 20 bases left in between. The CDR3 extends over 16 amino acids. The CDR3 sequence: CASSFYQLQGADEQYF. Written as DNA, the CDR3 is TGCGCCAGCAGCTTCTACCAGTTACAGGGAGCGGACGAGCAGTACTTC.

This clone showed up just once. The chain couples TRBV27 to TRBJ1-2, with D uncertain. V was cut by 4 bases and J by 3 bases, with 9 bases left in between. This CDR3 contains 13 residues. CDR1 is MNHEY, CDR2 SMNVEV, per germline (reference sequence). DNA of the CDR3: TGTGCCAGCAGTTCGGGCCTTTACTATGGCTACACCTTC. This sequence encodes CASSSGLYYGYTF.

The chain links TRBV4-2 to TRBJ2-1; D is ambiguous. Trimming removed 0 bases from V and 6 bases from J, with 6 bases in between. This CDR3 is built from 13 residues. Germline V lookup: CDR1 LGHNA, CDR2 YNFKEQ. For the CDR3, the DNA is TGTGCCAGCAGCCAAGAAGGGTCCAATGAGCAGTTCTTC. Translating gives CASSQEGSNEQFF.

V usage is TRBV7-3 and J usage is TRBJ2-1; a possible D gene is TRBD2 (7 bases). Germline V gene data show CDR1 as SGHTA and CDR2 as FQGTGA. This CDR3 has 15 amino acids. V lost 3 bases, J lost 3 bases, and 12 bases lay in between. CDR3 protein: CASSFLGGLYNEQFF. The CDR3 DNA reads TGTGCCAGCAGCTTCTTGGGGGGGCTCTACAATGAGCAGTTCTTC. The full variable domain, in which reference TRBV7-3 and TRBJ2-1 provide the parts outside the CDR3, is GAGVSQTPSNKVTEKGKYVELRCDPISGHTALYWYRQSLGQGPEFLIYFQGTGAADDSGLPNDRFFAVRPEGSVSTLKIQRTERGDSAVYLCASSFLGGLYNEQFFGPGTRLTVL.

Only one count was recorded for this clone. The V gene is TRBV11-2, the J gene TRBJ2-7, with TRBD2 matching 12 bases. V trimming: 6 bases; J trimming: 0 bases; junction bases outside the gene matches: 15. Per the germline V gene, CDR1 is SGHAT and CDR2 is FQNNGV. The CDR3 runs 19 residues. This chain's CDR3 is CASRGRSGLAGLNSYEQYF. In nucleotides, the CDR3 is TGTGCCAGCAGGGGAAGATCGGGACTAGCGGGCCTAAACTCCTACGAGCAGTACTTC.

V usage is TRBV5-1 and J usage is TRBJ1-1, with a weak D call TRBD1 (6 bases). V lost 4 bases and J lost 1, with 11 bases in between. The CDR3 is 14 residues long. The germline gives CDR1 SGHRS, CDR2 YFSETQ. The CDR3 DNA is TGCGCCAGCAGCGTCGGACAGACGAACACTGAAGCTTTCTTT. It encodes CASSVGQTNTEAFF.

The J gene is TRBJ2-5, the V gene TRBV15; 9 nucleotides line up with TRBD1. Germline loops: CDR1 LNHNV, CDR2 YYDKDF (reference sequence). V lost 5 bases, J lost 5 bases, and 21 bases stayed unmatched. The CDR3 has 19 residues. CDR3 DNA: TGTGCCACCAGCGGACGGAACCTCTCGACAGGGGGGAGATTGGAGACCCAGTACTTC. Translated: CATSGRNLSTGGRLETQYF.

The gene calls are TRBV6-5 and TRBJ2-7; 11 nucleotides match TRBD2. V lost 2 bases and J lost 6; bases outside the gene matches: 9. The CDR3 sequence is 16 residues long. Germline V gene sequence: CDR1 MNHEY, CDR2 SVGAGI. Written as DNA, the CDR3 is TGTGCCAGCAGTTACACTCTAGCGGGGGGCAAGGGCGAGCAGTACTTC. Protein product: CASSYTLAGGKGEQYF.